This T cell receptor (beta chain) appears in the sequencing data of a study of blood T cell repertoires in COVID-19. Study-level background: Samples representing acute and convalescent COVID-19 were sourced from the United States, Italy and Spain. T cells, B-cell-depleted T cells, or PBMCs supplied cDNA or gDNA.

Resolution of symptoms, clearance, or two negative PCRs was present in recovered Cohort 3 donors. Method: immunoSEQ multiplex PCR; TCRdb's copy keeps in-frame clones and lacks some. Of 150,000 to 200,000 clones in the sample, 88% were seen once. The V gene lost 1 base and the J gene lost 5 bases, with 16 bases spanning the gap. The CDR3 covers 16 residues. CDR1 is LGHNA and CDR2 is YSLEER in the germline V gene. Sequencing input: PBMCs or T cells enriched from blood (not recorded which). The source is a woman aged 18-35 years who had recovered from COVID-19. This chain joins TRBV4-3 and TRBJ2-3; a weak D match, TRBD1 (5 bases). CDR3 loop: CASSQVRQGNRDTQYF. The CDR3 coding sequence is TGCGCCAGCAGCCAAGTACGGCAGGGTAACAGAGATACGCAGTATTTT.